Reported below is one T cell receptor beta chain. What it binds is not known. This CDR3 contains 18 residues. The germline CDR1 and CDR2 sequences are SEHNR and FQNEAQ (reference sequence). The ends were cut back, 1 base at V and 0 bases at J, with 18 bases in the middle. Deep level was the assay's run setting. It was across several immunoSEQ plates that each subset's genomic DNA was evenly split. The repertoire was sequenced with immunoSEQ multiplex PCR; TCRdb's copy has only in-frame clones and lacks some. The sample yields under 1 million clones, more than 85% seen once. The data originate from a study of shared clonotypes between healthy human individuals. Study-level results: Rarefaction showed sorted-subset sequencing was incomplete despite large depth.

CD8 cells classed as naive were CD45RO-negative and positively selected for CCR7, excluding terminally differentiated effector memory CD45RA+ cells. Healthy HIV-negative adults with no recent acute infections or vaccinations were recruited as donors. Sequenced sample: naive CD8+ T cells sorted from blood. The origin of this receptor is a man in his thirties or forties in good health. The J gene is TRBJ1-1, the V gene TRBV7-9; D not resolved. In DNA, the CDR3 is TGTGCCAGCAGCTTAGAAGTGTATGAGGGAGAAATGAACACTGAAGCTTTCTTT. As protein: CASSLEVYEGEMNTEAFF.